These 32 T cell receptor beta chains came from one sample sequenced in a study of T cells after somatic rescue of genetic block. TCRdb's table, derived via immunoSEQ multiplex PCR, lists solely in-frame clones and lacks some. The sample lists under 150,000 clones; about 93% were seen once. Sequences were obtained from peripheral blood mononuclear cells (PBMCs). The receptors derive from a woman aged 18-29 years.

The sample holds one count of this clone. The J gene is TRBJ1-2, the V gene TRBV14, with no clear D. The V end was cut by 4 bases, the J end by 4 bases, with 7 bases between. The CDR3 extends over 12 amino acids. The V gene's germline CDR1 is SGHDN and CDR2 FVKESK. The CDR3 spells CASSPFRYGYTF. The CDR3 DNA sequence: TGTGCCAGCAGCCCCTTCCGCTATGGCTACACCTTC.

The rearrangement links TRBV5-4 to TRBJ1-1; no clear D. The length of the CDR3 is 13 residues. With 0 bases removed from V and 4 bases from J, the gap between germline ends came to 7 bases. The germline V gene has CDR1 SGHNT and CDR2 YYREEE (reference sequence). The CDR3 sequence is CASSLGQATEAFF. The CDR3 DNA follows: TGTGCCAGCAGCTTGGGGCAGGCCACTGAAGCTTTCTTT.

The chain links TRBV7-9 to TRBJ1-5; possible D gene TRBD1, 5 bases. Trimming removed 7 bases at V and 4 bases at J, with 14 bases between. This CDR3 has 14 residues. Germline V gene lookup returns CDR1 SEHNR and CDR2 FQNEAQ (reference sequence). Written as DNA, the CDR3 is TGTGCCAGCACAAGGGACCTTGAAAATCAGCCCCAGCATTTT. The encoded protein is CASTRDLENQPQHF.

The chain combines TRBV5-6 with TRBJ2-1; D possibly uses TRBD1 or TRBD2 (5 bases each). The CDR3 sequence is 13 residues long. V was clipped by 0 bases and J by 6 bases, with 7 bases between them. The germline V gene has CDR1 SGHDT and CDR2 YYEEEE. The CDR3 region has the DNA TGTGCCAGCAGCTTGGGAGGGGTCAATGAGCAGTTCTTC. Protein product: CASSLGGVNEQFF.

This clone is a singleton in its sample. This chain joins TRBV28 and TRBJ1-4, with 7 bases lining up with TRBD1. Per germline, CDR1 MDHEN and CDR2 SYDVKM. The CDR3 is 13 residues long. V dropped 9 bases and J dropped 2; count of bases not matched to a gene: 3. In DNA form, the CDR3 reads TGTGCCAGTGTACAGGGGACTAATGAAAAACTGTTTTTT. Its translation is CASVQGTNEKLFF.

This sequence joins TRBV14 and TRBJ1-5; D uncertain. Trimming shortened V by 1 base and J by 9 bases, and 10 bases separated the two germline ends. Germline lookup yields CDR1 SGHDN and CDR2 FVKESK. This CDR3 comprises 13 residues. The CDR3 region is CASSQGSTTPQHF. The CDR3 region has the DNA TGTGCCAGCAGCCAAGGCTCGACGACGCCCCAGCATTTT.

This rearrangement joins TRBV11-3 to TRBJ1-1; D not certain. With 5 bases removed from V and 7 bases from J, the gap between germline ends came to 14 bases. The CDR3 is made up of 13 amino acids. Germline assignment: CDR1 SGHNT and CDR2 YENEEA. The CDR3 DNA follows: TGTGCCAGCAGCCCGCGGGCTGGCGTTGAAGCTTTCTTT. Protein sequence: CASSPRAGVEAFF.

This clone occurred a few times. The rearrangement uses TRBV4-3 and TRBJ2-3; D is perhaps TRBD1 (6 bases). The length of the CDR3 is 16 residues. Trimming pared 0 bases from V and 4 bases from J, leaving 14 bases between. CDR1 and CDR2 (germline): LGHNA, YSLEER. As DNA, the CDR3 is TGCGCCAGCAGCCAAGATCAGGGGACCGGTGCAGATACGCAGTATTTT. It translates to CASSQDQGTGADTQYF.

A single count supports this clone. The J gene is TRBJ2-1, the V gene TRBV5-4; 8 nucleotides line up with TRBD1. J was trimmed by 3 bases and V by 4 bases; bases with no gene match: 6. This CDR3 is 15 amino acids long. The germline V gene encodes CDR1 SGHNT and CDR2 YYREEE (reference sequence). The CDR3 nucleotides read TGTGCCAGCAGCACGGACAGGGTGATCTACAATGAGCAGTTCTTC. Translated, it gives CASSTDRVIYNEQFF.

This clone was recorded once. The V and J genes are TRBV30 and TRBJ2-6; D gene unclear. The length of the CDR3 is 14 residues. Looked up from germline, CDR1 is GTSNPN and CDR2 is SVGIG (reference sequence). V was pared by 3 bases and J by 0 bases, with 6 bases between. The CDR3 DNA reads TGTGCCTGGAGAAGGGACTCTGGGGCCAACGTCCTGACTTTC. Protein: CAWRRDSGANVLTF.

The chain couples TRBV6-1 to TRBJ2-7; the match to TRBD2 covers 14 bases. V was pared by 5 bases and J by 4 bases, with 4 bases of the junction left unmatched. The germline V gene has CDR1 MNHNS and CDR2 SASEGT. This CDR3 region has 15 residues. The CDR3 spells CASSWTSGGFYEQYF. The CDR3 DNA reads TGTGCCAGCAGTTGGACTAGCGGGGGGTTTTACGAGCAGTACTTC.

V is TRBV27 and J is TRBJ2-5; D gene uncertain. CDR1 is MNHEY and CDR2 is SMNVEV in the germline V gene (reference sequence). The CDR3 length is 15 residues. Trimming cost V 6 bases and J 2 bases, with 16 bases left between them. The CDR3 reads CASSLTPGAQETQYF. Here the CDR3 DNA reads TGTGCCAGCAGCCTAACGCCCGGTGCACAAGAGACCCAGTACTTC.

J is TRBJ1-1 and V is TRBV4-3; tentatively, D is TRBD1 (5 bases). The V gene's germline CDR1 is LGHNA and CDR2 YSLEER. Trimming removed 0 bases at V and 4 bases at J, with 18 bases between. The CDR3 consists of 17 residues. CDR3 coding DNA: TGCGCCAGCAGCCAAGATCTCCTTGGGGCGCGGAGCACTGAAGCTTTCTTT. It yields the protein CASSQDLLGARSTEAFF.

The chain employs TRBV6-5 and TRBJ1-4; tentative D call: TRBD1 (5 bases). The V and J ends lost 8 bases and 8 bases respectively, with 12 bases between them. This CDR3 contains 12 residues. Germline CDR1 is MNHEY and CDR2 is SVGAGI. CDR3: CASRDLREKLFF. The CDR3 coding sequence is TGTGCCAGCCGGGACCTTAGGGAAAAACTGTTTTTT.

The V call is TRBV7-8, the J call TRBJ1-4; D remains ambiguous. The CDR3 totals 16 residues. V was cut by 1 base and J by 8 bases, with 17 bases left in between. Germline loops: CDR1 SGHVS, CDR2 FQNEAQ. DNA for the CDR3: TGTGCCAGCAGCTTAGAACGAACCGGTCTTTGGGAAAAACTGTTTTTT. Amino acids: CASSLERTGLWEKLFF. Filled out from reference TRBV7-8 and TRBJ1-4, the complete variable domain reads GAGVSQSPRYKVAKRGQDVALRCDPISGHVSLFWYQQALGQGPEFLTYFQNEAQLDKSGLPSDRFFAERPEGSVSTLKIQRTQQEDSAVYLCASSLERTGLWEKLFFGSGTQLSVL.

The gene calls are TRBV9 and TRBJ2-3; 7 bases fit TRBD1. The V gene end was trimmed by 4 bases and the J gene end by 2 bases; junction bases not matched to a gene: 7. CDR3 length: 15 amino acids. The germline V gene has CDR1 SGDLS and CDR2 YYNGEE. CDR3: CASSIEGASTDTQYF. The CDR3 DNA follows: TGTGCCAGCAGCATAGAGGGGGCCTCCACAGATACGCAGTATTTT.

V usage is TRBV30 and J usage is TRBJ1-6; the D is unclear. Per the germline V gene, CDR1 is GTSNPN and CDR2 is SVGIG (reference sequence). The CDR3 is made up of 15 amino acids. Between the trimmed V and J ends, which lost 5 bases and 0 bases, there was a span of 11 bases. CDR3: CAWGVLNSYNSPLHF. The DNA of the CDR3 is TGTGCCTGGGGAGTTCTTAACTCCTATAATTCACCCCTCCACTTT.

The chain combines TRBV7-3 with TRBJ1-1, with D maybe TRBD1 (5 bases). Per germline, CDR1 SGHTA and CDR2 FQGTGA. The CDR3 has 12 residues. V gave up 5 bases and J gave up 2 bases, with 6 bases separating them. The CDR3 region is CASSQGNTEAFF. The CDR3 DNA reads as TGTGCCAGCAGCCAGGGAAACACTGAAGCTTTCTTT.

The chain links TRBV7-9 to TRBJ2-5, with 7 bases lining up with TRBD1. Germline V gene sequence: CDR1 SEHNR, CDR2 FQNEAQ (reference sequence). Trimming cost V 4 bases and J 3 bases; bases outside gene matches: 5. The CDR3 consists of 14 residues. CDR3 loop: CASSWGTDKETQYF. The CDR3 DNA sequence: TGTGCCAGCAGCTGGGGGACAGACAAAGAGACCCAGTACTTC.

Here the CDR3 reads CASSVGAGRDYEQYF. The CDR3 bases are TGTGCCAGCAGCGTAGGAGCAGGGCGGGACTACGAGCAGTACTTC. The chain recombines TRBV9 with TRBJ2-7, with a possible D match to TRBD2 (6 bases). CDR1 is SGDLS and CDR2 is YYNGEE in the germline V gene. V dropped 0 bases and J dropped 3 bases, with 13 bases sitting between them. The CDR3 totals 15 residues. The complete variable domain, with remaining parts taken from reference TRBV9 and TRBJ2-7, reads DSGVTQTPKHLITATGQRVTLRCSPRSGDLSVYWYQQSLDQGLQFLIQYYNGEERAKGNILERFSAQQFPDLHSELNLSSLELGDSALYFCASSVGAGRDYEQYFGPGTRLTVT.

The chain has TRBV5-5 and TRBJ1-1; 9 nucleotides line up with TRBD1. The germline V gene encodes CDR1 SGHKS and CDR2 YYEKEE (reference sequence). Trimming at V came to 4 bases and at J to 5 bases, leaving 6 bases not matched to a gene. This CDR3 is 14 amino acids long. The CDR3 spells CASSRQTGGTEAFF. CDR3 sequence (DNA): TGTGCCAGCAGCCGACAGACAGGGGGGACTGAAGCTTTCTTT.

The CDR3 coding sequence is TGTGCCAGTAGTGAACAGGGTAGCAACACCGGGGAGCTGTTTTTT. This encodes CASSEQGSNTGELFF. V usage is TRBV19 and J usage is TRBJ2-2; a weak D match, TRBD1 (6 bases). V lost 5 bases and J 2 bases, leaving 12 bases between the germline ends. There are 15 residues in the CDR3. Germline values: CDR1 LNHDA, CDR2 SQIVND (reference sequence).

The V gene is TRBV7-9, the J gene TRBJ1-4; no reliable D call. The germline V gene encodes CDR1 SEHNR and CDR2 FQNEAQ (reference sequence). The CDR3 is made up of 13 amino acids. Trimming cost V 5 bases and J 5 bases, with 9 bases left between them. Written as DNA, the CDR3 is TGTGCCAGCAGCCCATGGGGAAATGAAAAACTGTTTTTT. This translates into CASSPWGNEKLFF.

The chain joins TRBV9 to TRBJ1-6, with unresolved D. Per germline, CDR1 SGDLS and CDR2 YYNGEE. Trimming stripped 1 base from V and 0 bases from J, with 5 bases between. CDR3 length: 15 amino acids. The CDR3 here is CASSVQSSYNSPLHF. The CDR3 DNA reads TGTGCCAGCAGCGTACAGAGCTCCTATAATTCACCCCTCCACTTT.

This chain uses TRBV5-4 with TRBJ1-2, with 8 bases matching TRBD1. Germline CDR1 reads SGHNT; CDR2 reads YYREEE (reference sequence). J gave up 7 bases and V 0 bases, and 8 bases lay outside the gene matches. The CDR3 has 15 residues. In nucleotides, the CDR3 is TGTGCCAGCAGCTTGGTAGGACAGGGAATGGGTGGCTACACCTTC. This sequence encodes CASSLVGQGMGGYTF. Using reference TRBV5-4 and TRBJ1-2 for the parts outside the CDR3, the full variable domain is ETGVTQSPTHLIKTRGQQVTLRCSSQSGHNTVSWYQQALGQGPQFIFQYYREEENGRGNFPPRFSGLQFPNYSSELNVNALELDDSALYLCASSLVGQGMGGYTFGSGTRLTVV.

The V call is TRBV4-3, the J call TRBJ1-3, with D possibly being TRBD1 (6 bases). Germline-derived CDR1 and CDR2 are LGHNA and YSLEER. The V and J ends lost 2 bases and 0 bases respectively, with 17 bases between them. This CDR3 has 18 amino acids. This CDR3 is CASSQLLDSMSSGNTIYF. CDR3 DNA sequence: TGCGCCAGCAGCCAACTTTTGGACAGTATGAGCTCTGGAAACACCATATATTTT.

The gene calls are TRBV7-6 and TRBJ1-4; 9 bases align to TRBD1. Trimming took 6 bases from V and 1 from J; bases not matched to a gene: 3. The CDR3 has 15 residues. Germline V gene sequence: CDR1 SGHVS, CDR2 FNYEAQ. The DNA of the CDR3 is TGTGCCAGCAGTTTGGGACAGGGAACTAATGAAAAACTGTTTTTT. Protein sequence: CASSLGQGTNEKLFF.

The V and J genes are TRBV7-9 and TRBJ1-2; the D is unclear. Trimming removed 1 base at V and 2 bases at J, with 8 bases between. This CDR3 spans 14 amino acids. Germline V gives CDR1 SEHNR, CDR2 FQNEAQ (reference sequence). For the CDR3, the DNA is TGTGCCAGCAGCTTAGTGACTAAAAACTATGGCTACACCTTC. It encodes CASSLVTKNYGYTF.

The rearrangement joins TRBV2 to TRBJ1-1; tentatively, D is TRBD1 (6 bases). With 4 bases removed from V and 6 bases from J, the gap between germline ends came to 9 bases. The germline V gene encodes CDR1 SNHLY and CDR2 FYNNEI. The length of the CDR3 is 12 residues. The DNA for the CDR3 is TGTGCCAGCAGTGGAACAGGGTCTGAAGCTTTCTTT. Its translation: CASSGTGSEAFF.

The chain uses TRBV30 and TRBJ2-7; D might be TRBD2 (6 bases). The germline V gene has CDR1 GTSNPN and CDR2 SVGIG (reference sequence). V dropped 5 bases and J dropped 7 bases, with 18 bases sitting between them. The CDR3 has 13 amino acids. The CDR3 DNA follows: TGTGCCTGGGCGGAGGGGCTATATCGGGAGCAGTACTTC. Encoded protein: CAWAEGLYREQYF.

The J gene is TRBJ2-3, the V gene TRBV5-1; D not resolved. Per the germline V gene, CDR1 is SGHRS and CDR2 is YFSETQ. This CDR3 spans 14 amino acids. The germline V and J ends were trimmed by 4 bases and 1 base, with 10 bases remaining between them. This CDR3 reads CASSKSAGTDTQYF. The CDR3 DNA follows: TGCGCCAGCAGCAAGTCGGCTGGCACAGATACGCAGTATTTT.

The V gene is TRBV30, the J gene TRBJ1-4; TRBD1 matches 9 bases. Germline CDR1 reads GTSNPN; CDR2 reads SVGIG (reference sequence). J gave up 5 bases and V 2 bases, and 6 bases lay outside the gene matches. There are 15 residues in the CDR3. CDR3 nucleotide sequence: TGTGCCTGGAGTTACAGGGGGCTAATCAATGAAAAACTGTTTTTT. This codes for CAWSYRGLINEKLFF.